These 5 T cell receptor beta chains originate from one sample sequenced in a study of control samples from healthy donors and cancer patients. This table comes from immunoSEQ multiplex PCR, and its TCRdb copy is limited to in-frame clones, with some not included. The sample includes tens of thousands of clones, roughly 93% of them seen just once. Sequencing was performed on PBMCs. The receptors originated from a woman between 50 and 59 years old with head and neck cancer.

This clone was picked up one time. The chain links TRBV19 to TRBJ2-7; D gene uncertain. Trimming cost V 5 bases and J 3 bases, with 14 bases left between them. The CDR3 covers 14 residues. Per the germline V gene, CDR1 is LNHDA and CDR2 is SQIVND (reference sequence). CDR3 region: CASSPWDTRYEQYF. The DNA for the CDR3 is TGTGCCAGTAGTCCCTGGGATACACGCTACGAGCAGTACTTC.

The chain has TRBV18 and TRBJ1-2; tentative D call: TRBD1 (6 bases). This CDR3 has 15 residues. The V gene's germline CDR1 is KGHSH and CDR2 LQKENI. Trimming left V 3 bases short and J 12 bases short, with 23 bases between. The CDR3 sequence: CASSPSDSPVGGHTF. The CDR3 DNA reads as TGTGCCAGCTCACCTTCGGACAGCCCGGTGGGAGGCCACACCTTC. Filled out from reference TRBV18 and TRBJ1-2, the complete variable domain reads NAGVMQNPRHLVRRRGQEARLRCSPMKGHSHVYWYRQLPEEGLKFMVYLQKENIIDESGMPKERFSAEFPKEGPSILRIQQVVRGDSAAYFCASSPSDSPVGGHTFGSGTRLTVV.

The rearrangement links TRBV19 to TRBJ1-5; D is undetermined. This CDR3 region has 12 residues. CDR1 is LNHDA and CDR2 is SQIVND in the germline V gene (reference sequence). V lost 3 bases, J lost 7 bases, and 7 bases lay in between. The CDR3 loop is CASSMGSQPQHF. The CDR3 nucleotides read TGTGCCAGTAGTATGGGGAGCCAGCCCCAGCATTTT.

This chain uses TRBV28 with TRBJ1-5; perhaps TRBD1 as D (5 bases). V was shortened by 4 bases and J by 7 bases, with 8 bases between the two germline ends. The CDR3 length is 12 residues. CDR1 MDHEN and CDR2 SYDVKM come from the germline V gene. The CDR3 DNA sequence: TGTGCCAGCAGTTGGCAGGGACAGCCCCAGCATTTT. Protein product: CASSWQGQPQHF.

V usage is TRBV29-1 and J usage is TRBJ1-2; 7 bases fit TRBD1. CDR1 is SQVTM and CDR2 is ANQGSEA in the germline V gene. This CDR3 spans 12 amino acids. Trimming at V came to 7 bases and at J to 6 bases, leaving 8 bases not matched to a gene. The CDR3 DNA reads TGCAGCGGGGGGGCAGGGGGGGATGGCTACACCTTC. Its protein product is CSGGAGGDGYTF. The entire variable domain, with the rest obtained from reference TRBV29-1 and TRBJ1-2, is as follows: SAVISQKPSRDICQRGTSLTIQCQVDSQVTMMFWYRQQPGQSLTLIATANQGSEATYESGFVIDKFPISRPNLTFSTLTVSNMSPEDSSIYLCSGGAGGDGYTFGSGTRLTVV.